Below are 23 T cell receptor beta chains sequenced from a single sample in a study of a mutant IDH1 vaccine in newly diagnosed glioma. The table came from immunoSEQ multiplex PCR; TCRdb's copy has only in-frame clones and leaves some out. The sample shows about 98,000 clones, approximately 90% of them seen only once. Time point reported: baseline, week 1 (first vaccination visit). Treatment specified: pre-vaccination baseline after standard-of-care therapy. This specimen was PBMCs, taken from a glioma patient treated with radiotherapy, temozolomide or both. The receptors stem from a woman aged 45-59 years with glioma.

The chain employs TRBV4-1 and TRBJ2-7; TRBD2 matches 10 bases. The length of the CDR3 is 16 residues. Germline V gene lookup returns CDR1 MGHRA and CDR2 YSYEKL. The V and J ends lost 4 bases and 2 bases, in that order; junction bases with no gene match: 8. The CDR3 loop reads CASSPMRLAGTYEQYF. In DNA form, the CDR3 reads TGCGCCAGCAGCCCGATGAGACTAGCGGGTACCTACGAGCAGTACTTC.

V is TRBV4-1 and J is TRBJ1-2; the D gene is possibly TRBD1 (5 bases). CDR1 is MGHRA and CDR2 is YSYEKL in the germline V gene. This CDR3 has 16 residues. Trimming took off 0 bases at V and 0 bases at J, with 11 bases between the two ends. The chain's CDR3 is CASSQDEGTSNYGYTF. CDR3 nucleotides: TGCGCCAGCAGCCAAGATGAAGGGACGTCTAACTATGGCTACACCTTC.

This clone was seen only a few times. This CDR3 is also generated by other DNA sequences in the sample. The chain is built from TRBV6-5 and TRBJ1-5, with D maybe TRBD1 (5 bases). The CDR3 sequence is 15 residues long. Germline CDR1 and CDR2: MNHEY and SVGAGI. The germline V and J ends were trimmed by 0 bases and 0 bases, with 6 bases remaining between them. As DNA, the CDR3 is TGTGCCAGCAGTTACTCGGGGGGTAGCAATCAGCCCCAGCATTTT. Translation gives CASSYSGGSNQPQHF.

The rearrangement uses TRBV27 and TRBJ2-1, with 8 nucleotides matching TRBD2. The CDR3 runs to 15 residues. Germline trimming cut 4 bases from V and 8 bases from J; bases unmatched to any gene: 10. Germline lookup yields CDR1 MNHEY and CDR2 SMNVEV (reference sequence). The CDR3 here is CASSYPGGARDEQFF. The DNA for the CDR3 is TGTGCCAGCAGTTACCCGGGGGGGGCTAGGGATGAGCAGTTCTTC.

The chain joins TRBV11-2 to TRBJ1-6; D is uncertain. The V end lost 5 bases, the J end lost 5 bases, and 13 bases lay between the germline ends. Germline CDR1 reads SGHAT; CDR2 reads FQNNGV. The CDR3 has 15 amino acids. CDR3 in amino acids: CASSLSINNNSPLHF. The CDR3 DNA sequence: TGTGCCAGCAGCCTAAGTATAAATAATAATTCACCCCTCCACTTT.

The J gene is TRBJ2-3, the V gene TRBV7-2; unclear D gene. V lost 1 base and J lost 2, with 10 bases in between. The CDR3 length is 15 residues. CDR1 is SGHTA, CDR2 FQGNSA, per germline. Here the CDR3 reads CASSLGVYPTDTQYF. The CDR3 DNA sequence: TGTGCCAGCAGCTTAGGGGTGTACCCCACAGATACGCAGTATTTT.

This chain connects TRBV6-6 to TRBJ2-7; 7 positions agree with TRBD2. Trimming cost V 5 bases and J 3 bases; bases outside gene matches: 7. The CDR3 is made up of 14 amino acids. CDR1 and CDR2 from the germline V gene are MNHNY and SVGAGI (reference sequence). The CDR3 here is CASSPAWEGYEQYF. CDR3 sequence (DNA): TGTGCCAGCAGTCCGGCCTGGGAGGGCTACGAGCAGTACTTC.

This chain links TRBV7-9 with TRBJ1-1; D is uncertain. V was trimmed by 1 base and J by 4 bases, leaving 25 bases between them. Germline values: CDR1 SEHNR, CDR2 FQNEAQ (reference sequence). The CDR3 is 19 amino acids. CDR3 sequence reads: CASSLERLRGRRRSTEAFF. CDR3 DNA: TGTGCCAGCAGCTTAGAGCGCCTCCGAGGCCGGCGGCGGAGCACTGAAGCTTTCTTT.

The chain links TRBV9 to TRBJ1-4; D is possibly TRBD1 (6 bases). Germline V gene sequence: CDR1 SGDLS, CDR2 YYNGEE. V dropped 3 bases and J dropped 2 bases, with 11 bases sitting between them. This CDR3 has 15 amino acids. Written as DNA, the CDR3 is TGTGCCAGCAGCGCCACAGGGTCGACTAATGAAAAACTGTTTTTT. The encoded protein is CASSATGSTNEKLFF.

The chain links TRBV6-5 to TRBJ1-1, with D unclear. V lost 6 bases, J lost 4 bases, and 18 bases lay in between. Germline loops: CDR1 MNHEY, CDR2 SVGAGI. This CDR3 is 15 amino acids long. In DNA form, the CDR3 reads TGTGCCAGCAGCCATCCCACGGGCAGGACCACTGAAGCTTTCTTT. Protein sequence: CASSHPTGRTTEAFF.

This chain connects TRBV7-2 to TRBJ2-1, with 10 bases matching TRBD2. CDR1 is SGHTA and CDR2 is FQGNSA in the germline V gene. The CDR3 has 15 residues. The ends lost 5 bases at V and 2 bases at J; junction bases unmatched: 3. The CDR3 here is CASSRTSGAYNEQFF. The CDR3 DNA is TGTGCCAGCAGCCGAACTAGCGGGGCCTACAATGAGCAGTTCTTC.

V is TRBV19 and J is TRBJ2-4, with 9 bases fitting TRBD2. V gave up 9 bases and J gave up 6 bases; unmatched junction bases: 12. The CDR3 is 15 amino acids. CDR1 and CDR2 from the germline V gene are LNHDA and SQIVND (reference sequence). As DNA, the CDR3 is TGTGCCAGCCTGGACCGAGCGGGAGGTGGAAACATTCAGTACTTC. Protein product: CASLDRAGGGNIQYF.

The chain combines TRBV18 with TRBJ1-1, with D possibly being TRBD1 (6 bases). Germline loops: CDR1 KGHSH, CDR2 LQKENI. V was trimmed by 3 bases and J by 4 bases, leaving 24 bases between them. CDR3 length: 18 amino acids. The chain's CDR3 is CASSPGVTGAARGTEAFF. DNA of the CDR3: TGTGCCAGCTCACCGGGTGTTACGGGGGCGGCTCGGGGCACTGAAGCTTTCTTT.

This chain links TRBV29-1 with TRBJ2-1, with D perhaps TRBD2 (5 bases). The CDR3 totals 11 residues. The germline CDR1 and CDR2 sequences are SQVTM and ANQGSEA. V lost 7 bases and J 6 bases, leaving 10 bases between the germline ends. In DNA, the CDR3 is TGCAGCGCACGCCGGGGCAATGAGCAGTTCTTC. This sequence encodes CSARRGNEQFF.

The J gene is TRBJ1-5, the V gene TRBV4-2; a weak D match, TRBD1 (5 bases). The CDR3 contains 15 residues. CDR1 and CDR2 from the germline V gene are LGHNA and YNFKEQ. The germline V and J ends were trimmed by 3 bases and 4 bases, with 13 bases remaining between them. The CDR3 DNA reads TGTGCCAGCAGCCATGGCCGGGACCCTAATCAGCCCCAGCATTTT. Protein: CASSHGRDPNQPQHF.

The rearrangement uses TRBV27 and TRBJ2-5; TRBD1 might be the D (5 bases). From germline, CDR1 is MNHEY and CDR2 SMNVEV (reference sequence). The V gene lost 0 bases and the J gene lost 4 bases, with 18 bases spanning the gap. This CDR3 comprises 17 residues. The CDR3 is CASSLSGWGLSGETQYF. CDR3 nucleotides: TGTGCCAGCAGTTTATCGGGCTGGGGCCTCTCAGGAGAGACCCAGTACTTC.

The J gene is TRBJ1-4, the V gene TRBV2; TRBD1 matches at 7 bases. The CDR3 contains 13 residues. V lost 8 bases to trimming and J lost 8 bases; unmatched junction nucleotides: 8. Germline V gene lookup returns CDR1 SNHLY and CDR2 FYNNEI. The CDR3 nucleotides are TGTGCCAGCCAGGGGGGGCGGTACGAAAAACTGTTTTTT. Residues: CASQGGRYEKLFF.

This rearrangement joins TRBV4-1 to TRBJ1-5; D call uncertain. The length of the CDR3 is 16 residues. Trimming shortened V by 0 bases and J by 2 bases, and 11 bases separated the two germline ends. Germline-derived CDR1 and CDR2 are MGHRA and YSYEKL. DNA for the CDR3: TGCGCCAGCAGCCAAGATTCCCTTAGGGGCAATCAGCCCCAGCATTTT. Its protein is CASSQDSLRGNQPQHF.

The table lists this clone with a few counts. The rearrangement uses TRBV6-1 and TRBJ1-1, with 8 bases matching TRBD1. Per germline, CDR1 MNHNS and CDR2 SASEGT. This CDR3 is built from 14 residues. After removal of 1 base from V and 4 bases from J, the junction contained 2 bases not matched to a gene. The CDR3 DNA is TGTGCCAGCAGTGAAGTCACAGGGGGCACTGAAGCTTTCTTT. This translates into CASSEVTGGTEAFF.

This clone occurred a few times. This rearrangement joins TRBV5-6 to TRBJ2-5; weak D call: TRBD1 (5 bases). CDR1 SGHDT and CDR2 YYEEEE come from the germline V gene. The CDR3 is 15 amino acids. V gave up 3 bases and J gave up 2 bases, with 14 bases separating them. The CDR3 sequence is CASSSGGRGQETQYF. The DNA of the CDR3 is TGTGCCAGCAGCTCTGGCGGAAGGGGTCAAGAGACCCAGTACTTC.

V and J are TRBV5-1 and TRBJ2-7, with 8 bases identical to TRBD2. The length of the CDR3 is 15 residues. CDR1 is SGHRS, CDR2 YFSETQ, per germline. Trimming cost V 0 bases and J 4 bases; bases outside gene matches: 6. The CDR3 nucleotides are TGCGCCAGCAGCTTGGACGGGAGGGCGGCATACGAGCAGTACTTC. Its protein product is CASSLDGRAAYEQYF.

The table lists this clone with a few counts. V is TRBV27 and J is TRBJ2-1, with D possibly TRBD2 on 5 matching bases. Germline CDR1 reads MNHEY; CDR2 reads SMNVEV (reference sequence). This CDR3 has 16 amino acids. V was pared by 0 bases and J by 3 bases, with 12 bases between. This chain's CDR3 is CASSLSPSSGYNEQFF. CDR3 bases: TGTGCCAGCAGTTTATCTCCTAGCAGCGGCTACAATGAGCAGTTCTTC.

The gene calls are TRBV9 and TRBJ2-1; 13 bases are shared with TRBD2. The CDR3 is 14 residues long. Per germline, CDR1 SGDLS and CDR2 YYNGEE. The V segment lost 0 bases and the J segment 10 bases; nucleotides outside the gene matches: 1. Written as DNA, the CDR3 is TGTGCCAGCAGCGTAGGGGGACTAGCGGGGGAGCAGTTCTTC. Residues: CASSVGGLAGEQFF. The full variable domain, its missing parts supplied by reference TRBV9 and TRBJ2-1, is DSGVTQTPKHLITATGQRVTLRCSPRSGDLSVYWYQQSLDQGLQFLIQYYNGEERAKGNILERFSAQQFPDLHSELNLSSLELGDSALYFCASSVGGLAGEQFFGPGTRLTVL.